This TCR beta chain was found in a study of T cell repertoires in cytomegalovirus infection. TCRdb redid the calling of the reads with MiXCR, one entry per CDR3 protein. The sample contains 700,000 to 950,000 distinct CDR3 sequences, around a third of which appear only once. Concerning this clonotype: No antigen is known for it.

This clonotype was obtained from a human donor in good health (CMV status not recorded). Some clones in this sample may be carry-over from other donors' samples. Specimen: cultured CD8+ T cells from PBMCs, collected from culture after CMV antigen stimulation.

The DNA for the CDR3 is TGTGCCAGCAGCTCCTTGGACTATCAAGAGACCCAGTACTTC. Its protein product is CASSSLDYQETQYF. V usage is TRBV7-1 and J usage is TRBJ2-5; D is perhaps TRBD2 (6 bases). TRBV7-1 has ORF status, its function being uncertain. V was clipped by 3 bases and J by 2 bases, with 10 bases between them. CDR3 length equals 14 residues.